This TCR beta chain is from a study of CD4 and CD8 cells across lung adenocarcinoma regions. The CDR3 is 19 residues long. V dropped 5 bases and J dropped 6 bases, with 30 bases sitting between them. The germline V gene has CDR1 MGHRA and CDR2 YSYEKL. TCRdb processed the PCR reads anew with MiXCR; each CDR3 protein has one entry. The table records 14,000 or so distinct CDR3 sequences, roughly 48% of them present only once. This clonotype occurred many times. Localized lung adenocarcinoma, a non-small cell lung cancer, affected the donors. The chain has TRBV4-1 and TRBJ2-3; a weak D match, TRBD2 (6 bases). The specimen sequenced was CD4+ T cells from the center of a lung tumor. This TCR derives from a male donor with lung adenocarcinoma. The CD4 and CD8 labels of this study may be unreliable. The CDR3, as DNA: TGCGCCAGCAGCATCACGAGCTCGTTGACGGGAGATGTAGGGGATACGCAGTATTTT. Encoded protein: CASSITSSLTGDVGDTQYF.